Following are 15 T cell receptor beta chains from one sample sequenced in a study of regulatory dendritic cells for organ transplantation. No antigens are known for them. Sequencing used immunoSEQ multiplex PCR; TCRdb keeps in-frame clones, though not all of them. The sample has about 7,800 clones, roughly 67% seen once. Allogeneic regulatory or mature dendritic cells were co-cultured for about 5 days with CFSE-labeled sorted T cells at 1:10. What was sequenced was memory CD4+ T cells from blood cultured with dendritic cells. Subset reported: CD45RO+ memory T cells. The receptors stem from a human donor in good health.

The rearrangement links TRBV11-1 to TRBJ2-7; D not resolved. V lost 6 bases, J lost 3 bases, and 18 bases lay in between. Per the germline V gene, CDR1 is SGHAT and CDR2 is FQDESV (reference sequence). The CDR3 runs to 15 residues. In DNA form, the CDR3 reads TGTGCCAGCAGTCATATTTCCGAGAGGAACTACGAGCAGTACTTC. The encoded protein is CASSHISERNYEQYF. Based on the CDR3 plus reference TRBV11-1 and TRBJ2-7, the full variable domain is EAEVAQSPRYKITEKSQAVAFWCDPISGHATLYWYRQILGQGPELLVQFQDESVVDDSQLPKDRFSAERLKGVDSTLKIQPAELGDSAMYLCASSHISERNYEQYFGPGTRLTVT.

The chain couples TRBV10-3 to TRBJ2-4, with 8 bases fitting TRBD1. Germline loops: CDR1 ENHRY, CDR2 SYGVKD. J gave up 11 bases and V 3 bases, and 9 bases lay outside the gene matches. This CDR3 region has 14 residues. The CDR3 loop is CAISDQGAGGLQYF. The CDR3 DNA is TGTGCCATCAGTGACCAGGGGGCAGGCGGCCTTCAGTACTTC.

The CDR3, as DNA: TGTGCCAGCAGTGAGGTTCTGAGGAGCTCCTACGAGCAGTACTTC. This translates into CASSEVLRSSYEQYF. The J gene is TRBJ2-7, the V gene TRBV2; D is ambiguous. V lost 3 bases to trimming and J lost 0 bases, with 12 bases between them. This CDR3 is built from 15 residues. CDR1 SNHLY and CDR2 FYNNEI come from the germline V gene. Variable domain in full (rest from reference TRBV2 and TRBJ2-7): EPEVTQTPSHQVTQMGQEVILRCVPISNHLYFYWYRQILGQKVEFLVSFYNNEISEKSEIFDDQFSVERPDGSNFTLKIRSTKLEDSAMYFCASSEVLRSSYEQYFGPGTRLTVT.

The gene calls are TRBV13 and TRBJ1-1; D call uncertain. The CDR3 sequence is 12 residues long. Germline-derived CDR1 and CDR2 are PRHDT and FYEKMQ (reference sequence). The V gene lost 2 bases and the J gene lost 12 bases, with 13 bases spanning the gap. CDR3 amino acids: CASSLLSRSSFF. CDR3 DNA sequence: TGTGCCAGCAGCTTACTGTCGAGATCGTCTTTCTTT.

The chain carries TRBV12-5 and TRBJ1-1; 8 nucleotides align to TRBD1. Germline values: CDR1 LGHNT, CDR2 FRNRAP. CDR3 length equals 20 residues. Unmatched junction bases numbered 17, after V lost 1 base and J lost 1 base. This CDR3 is CASGLADRWTGTTANTEAFF. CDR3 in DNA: TGTGCTAGTGGTTTGGCCGATCGTTGGACAGGGACAACCGCGAACACTGAAGCTTTCTTT.

CDR3 amino acids: CASSVLAGDEQYF. The CDR3 DNA is TGTGCCAGCAGCGTTCTAGCGGGGGACGAGCAGTACTTC. The rearrangement uses TRBV9 and TRBJ2-7; 10 bases agree with TRBD2. V lost 2 bases and J lost 5; bases outside the gene matches: 1. CDR1 and CDR2 (germline): SGDLS, YYNGEE. The CDR3 has 13 residues. Supplemented by reference TRBV9 and TRBJ2-7, the full variable domain reads DSGVTQTPKHLITATGQRVTLRCSPRSGDLSVYWYQQSLDQGLQFLIQYYNGEERAKGNILERFSAQQFPDLHSELNLSSLELGDSALYFCASSVLAGDEQYFGPGTRLTVT.

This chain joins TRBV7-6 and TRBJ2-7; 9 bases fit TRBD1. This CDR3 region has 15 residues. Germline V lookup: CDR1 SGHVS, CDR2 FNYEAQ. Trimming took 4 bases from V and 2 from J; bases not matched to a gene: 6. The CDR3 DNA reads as TGTGCCAGCAGCTCTCCGGGACAGGGTACCTACGAGCAGTACTTC. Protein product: CASSSPGQGTYEQYF.

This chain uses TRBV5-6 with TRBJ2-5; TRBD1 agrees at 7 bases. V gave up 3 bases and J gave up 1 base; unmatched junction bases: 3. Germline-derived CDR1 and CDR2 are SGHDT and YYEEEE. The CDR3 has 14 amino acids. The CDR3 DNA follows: TGTGCCAGCAGCTATGGGACAGCCCAAGAGACCCAGTACTTC. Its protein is CASSYGTAQETQYF.

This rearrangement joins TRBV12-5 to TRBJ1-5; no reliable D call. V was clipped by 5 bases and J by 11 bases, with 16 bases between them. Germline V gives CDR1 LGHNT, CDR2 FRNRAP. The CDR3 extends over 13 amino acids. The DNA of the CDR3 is TGTGCTAGTGGTAAGGAGGCCTCTTGGACCCAGCATTTT. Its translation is CASGKEASWTQHF.

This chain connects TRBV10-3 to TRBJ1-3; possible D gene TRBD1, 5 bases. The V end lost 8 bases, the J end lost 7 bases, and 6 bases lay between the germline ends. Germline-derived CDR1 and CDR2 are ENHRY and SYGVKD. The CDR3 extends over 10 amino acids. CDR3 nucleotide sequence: TGTGCCATCGGGGCTAACACCATATATTTT. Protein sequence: CAIGANTIYF.

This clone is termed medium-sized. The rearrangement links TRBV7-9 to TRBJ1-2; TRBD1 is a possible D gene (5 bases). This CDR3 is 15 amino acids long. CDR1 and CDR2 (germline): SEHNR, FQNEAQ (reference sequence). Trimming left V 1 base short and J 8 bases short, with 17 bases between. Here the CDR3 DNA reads TGTGCCAGCAGCTTAGGGGAGGGAACAAGGGGCGGCTACACCTTC. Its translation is CASSLGEGTRGGYTF.

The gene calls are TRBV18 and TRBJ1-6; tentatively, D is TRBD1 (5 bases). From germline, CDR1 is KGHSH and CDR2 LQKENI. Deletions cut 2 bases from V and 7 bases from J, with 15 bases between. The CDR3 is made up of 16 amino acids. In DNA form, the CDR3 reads TGTGCCAGCTCACCAAACTCCGGGGGTAAAAATTCACCCCTCCACTTT. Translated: CASSPNSGGKNSPLHF.

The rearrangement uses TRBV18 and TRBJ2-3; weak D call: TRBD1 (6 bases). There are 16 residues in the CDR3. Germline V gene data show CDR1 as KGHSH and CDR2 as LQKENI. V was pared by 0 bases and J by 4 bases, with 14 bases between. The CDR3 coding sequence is TGTGCCAGCTCACCACCCAGGGGCGAATCTCCAGATACGCAGTATTTT. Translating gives CASSPPRGESPDTQYF. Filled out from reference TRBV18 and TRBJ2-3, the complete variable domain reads NAGVMQNPRHLVRRRGQEARLRCSPMKGHSHVYWYRQLPEEGLKFMVYLQKENIIDESGMPKERFSAEFPKEGPSILRIQQVVRGDSAAYFCASSPPRGESPDTQYFGPGTRLTVL.

CDR3 residues: CASSPSGHEQYF. The CDR3 DNA sequence: TGTGCCAGCAGCCCGAGCGGGCACGAGCAGTACTTC. The gene calls are TRBV6-1 and TRBJ2-7; a possible D gene is TRBD2 (6 bases). This CDR3 is 12 amino acids long. Germline V lookup: CDR1 MNHNS, CDR2 SASEGT. V shed 6 bases and J shed 5 bases, with 11 bases lying between them.

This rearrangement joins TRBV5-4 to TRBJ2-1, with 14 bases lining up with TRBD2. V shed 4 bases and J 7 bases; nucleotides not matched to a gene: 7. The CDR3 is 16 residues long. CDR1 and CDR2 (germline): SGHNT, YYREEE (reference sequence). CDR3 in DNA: TGTGCCAGCAGCCCGACTAGCGGGGGGGCAACGAATGAGCAGTTCTTC. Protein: CASSPTSGGATNEQFF.